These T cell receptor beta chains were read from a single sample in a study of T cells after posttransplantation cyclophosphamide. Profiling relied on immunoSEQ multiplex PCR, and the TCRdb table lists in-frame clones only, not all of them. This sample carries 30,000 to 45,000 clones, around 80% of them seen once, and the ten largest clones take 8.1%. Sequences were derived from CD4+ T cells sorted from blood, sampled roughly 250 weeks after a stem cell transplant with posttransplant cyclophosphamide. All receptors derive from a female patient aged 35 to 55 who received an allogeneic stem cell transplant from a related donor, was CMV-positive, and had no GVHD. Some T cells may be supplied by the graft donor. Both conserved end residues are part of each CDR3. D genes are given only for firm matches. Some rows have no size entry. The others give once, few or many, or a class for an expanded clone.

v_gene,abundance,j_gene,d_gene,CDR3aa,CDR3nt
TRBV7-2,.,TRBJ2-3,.,CASTNPPGHRADTQYF,TGTGCCAGCACCAATCCACCGGGACATAGGGCAGATACGCAGTATTTT
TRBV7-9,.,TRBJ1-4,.,CASSLALSLTGANEKLFF,TGTGCCAGCAGCTTAGCCCTTTCGCTGACTGGAGCTAATGAAAAACTGTTTTTT
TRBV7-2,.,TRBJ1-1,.,CASSLGGANTEAFF,TGTGCCAGCAGCTTAGGCGGGGCGAACACTGAAGCTTTCTTT
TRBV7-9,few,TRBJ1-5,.,CASSLALQGDGNQPQHF,TGTGCCAGCAGCTTAGCCCTACAGGGTGATGGCAATCAGCCCCAGCATTTT
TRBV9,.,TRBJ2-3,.,CASSTTGIPYF,TGTGCCAGCAGCACCACAGGAATCCCGTATTTT
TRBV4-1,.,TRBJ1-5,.,CASSQVGGFQPQHF,TGCGCCAGCAGCCAAGTCGGAGGGTTTCAGCCCCAGCATTTT
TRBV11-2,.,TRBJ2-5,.,CASSRDTLEETQYF,TGTGCCAGCAGCCGGGACACCTTGGAAGAGACCCAGTACTTC
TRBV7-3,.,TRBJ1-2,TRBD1,CASSLRTGGIYGYTF,TGTGCCAGCAGCCTTAGGACAGGGGGCATCTATGGCTACACCTTC
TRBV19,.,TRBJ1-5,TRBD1,CASSFPTGTYSNQPQHF,TGTGCCAGTAGTTTCCCGACAGGGACTTATAGCAATCAGCCCCAGCATTTT
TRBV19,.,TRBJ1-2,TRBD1,CASSMGQTYGYTF,TGTGCCAGTAGTATGGGACAGACCTATGGCTACACCTTC
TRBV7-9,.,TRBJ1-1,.,CASSPSARDTEAFF,TGTGCCAGCAGCCCTAGCGCCCGGGATACTGAAGCTTTCTTT
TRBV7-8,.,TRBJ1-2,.,CASSAGWLEDTSSRGYTF,TGTGCCAGCAGCGCGGGCTGGTTGGAGGATACCTCTTCACGTGGCTACACCTTC
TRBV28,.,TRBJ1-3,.,CASSLAGLSSGNTIYF,TGTGCCAGCAGTTTGGCAGGACTCTCCTCTGGAAACACCATATATTTT
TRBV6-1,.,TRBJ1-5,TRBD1,CATSGTGVQPQHF,TGTGCCACCTCAGGGACAGGGGTTCAGCCCCAGCATTTT
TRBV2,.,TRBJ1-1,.,CASSGVGRLGTEAFF,TGTGCCAGCAGTGGAGTTGGGAGGTTGGGCACTGAAGCTTTCTTT
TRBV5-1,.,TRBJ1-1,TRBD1,CASSSNRGNTEAFF,TGCGCCAGCAGCTCTAACAGGGGGAACACTGAAGCTTTCTTT
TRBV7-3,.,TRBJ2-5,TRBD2,CASSEGLAGYSAQYF,TGTGCCAGCAGCGAGGGACTAGCGGGGTACTCGGCCCAGTACTTC
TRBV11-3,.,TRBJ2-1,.,CASSLGGGGKDNEQFF,TGTGCCAGCAGCTTAGGCGGTGGAGGTAAAGACAATGAGCAGTTCTTC
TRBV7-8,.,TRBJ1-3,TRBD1,CASSSDRVTRGNTIYF,TGTGCCAGCAGCTCAGACAGGGTGACGCGTGGAAACACCATATATTTT
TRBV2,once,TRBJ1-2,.,CASSAQGIYGYTF,TGTGCCAGCAGTGCGCAGGGAATCTATGGCTACACCTTC
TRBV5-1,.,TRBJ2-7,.,CASSLGVRNGNDYEQYF,TGCGCCAGCAGCTTGGGGGTGCGTAACGGGAACGACTACGAGCAGTACTTC
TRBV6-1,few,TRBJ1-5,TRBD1,CASSLGTGGHQPQHF,TGTGCCAGCAGCTTAGGGACAGGGGGGCATCAGCCCCAGCATTTT
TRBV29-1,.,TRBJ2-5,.,CSVEGGRQETQYF,TGCAGCGTTGAAGGGGGGCGCCAAGAGACCCAGTACTTC
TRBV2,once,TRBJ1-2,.,CASKRAVDYGYTF,TGTGCCAGCAAGAGGGCGGTGGACTATGGCTACACCTTC
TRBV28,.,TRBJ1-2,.,CASSLVHYGYTF,TGTGCCAGCAGTTTAGTACATTATGGCTACACCTTC
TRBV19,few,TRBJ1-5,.,CASRIENQPQHF,TGTGCCAGTAGAATCGAGAATCAGCCCCAGCATTTT
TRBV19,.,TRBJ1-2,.,CASNQAGGYTF,TGTGCCAGTAACCAGGCGGGAGGCTACACCTTC
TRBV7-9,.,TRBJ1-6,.,CASSLVVGTSNSPLHF,TGTGCCAGCAGCTTAGTCGTAGGGACAAGTAATTCACCCCTCCACTTT
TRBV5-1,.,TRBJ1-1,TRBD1,CASSPLQGAQGTEAFF,TGCGCCAGCAGCCCCCTACAGGGGGCGCAAGGCACTGAAGCTTTCTTT
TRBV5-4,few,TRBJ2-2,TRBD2,CASSLALAGGQAGELFF,TGTGCCAGCAGCTTGGCCCTAGCGGGGGGGCAGGCCGGGGAGCTGTTTTTT
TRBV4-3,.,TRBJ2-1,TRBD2,CASSQDAPGLAGRLSYNEQFF,TGCGCCAGCAGCCAAGACGCACCCGGACTAGCGGGGAGACTTTCCTACAATGAGCAGTTCTTC
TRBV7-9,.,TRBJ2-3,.,CASSLKQGRTDTQYF,TGTGCCAGCAGCTTGAAACAGGGAAGAACAGATACGCAGTATTTT
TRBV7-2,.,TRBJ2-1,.,CASSLARHNEQFF,TGTGCCAGCAGCTTAGCGAGGCACAATGAGCAGTTCTTC
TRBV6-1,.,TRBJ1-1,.,CASSAGGNTEAFF,TGTGCCAGCAGTGCGGGGGGGAACACTGAAGCTTTCTTT
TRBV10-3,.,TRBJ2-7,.,CAIRRTGSSYEQYF,TGTGCCATCAGACGTACAGGGAGCTCCTACGAGCAGTACTTC
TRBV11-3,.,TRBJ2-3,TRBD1,CASSLAAGDRGTDTQYF,TGTGCCAGCAGCTTGGCCGCTGGGGACAGGGGCACAGATACGCAGTATTTT
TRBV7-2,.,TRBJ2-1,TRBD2,CASSPGGTSGYSPLQFF,TGTGCCAGCAGCCCCGGCGGGACTAGCGGGTACTCACCCCTGCAGTTCTTC
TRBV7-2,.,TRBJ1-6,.,CASSRASYNSPLHF,TGTGCCAGCAGCCGAGCTTCTTATAATTCACCCCTCCACTTT
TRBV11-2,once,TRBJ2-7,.,CASERGGRYEQYF,TGTGCCAGCGAGAGGGGGGGCCGGTACGAGCAGTACTTC
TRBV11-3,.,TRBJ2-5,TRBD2,CASSLGGGAPETQYF,TGTGCCAGCAGCTTAGGCGGGGGGGCCCCAGAGACCCAGTACTTC
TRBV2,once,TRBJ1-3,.,CAMVSSGTRPGNTIYF,TGTGCCATGGTATCGAGCGGGACACGGCCTGGAAACACCATATATTTT
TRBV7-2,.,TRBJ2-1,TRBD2,CASSPRTSGGYNEQFF,TGTGCCAGCAGCCCCAGGACTAGCGGGGGCTACAATGAGCAGTTCTTC
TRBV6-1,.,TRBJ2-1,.,CASSESTVGLYNEQFF,TGTGCCAGCAGTGAATCTACAGTGGGGCTCTACAATGAGCAGTTCTTC
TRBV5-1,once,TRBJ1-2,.,CASREVVDYGYTF,TGCGCCAGCAGGGAGGTGGTCGACTATGGCTACACCTTC
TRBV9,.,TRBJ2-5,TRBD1,CASSVGLLDRGQETQYF,TGTGCCAGCAGCGTAGGGCTCTTGGACAGGGGCCAAGAGACCCAGTACTTC
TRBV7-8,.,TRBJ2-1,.,CASSFSVNEQFF,TGTGCCAGCAGCTTTTCAGTGAATGAGCAGTTCTTC
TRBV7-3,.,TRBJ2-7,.,CASPGIAGSGEQYF,TGTGCCAGCCCAGGTATAGCAGGGTCGGGCGAGCAGTACTTC
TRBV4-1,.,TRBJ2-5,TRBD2,CASSLAGGWETQYF,TGCGCCAGCAGCCTAGCGGGGGGCTGGGAGACCCAGTACTTC
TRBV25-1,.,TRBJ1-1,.,CASSREGVNTEAFF,TGTGCCAGCAGTAGGGAAGGGGTGAACACTGAAGCTTTCTTT
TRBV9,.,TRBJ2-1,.,CASSVDLGSSYNEQFF,TGTGCCAGCAGCGTAGATTTAGGGAGCTCCTACAATGAGCAGTTCTTC
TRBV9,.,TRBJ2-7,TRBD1,CASSTGNTYEQYF,TGTGCCAGTTCGACAGGGAATACCTACGAGCAGTACTTC
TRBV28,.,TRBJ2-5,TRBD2,CASSFGGGVRETQYF,TGTGCCAGCAGTTTCGGCGGGGGGGTGAGGGAGACCCAGTACTTC
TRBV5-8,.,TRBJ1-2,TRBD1,CASSSRNQGAGGYTF,TGTGCCAGCAGCTCGAGAAATCAGGGGGCAGGTGGCTACACCTTC
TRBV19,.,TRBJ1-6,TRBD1,CASTTTGGSYNSPLHF,TGTGCCAGTACCACAACAGGGGGCTCCTATAATTCACCCCTCCACTTT
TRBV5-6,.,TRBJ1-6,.,CASSLVRGYNSPLHF,TGTGCCAGCAGCTTGGTTCGGGGCTATAATTCACCCCTCCACTTT
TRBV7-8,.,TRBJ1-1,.,CASSQREDTEAFF,TGTGCCAGCAGCCAAAGGGAGGACACTGAAGCTTTCTTT
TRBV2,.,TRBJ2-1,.,CASSETKGGGYNEQFF,TGTGCCAGCAGTGAAACTAAGGGAGGGGGCTACAATGAGCAGTTCTTC
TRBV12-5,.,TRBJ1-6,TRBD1,CASGTRQGNSPLHF,TGTGCTAGTGGAACCCGACAGGGTAATTCACCCCTCCACTTT
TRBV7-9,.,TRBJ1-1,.,CASSSIGRSGTEAFF,TGTGCCAGCAGCTCGATCGGACGGAGCGGCACTGAAGCTTTCTTT
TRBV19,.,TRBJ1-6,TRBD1,CASSMGQGAQNSPLHF,TGTGCCAGTAGTATGGGACAGGGGGCCCAAAATTCACCCCTCCACTTT